The next 8 T cell receptor beta chains were all read from a single sample in a study of OX40 agonist ivuxolimab in advanced cancers. TCRdb's table, derived via immunoSEQ multiplex PCR, lists solely in-frame clones and lacks some. The sample lists approximately 73,000 clones; approximately 86% were seen once. This specimen consisted of CD4+ or CD8+ T cells sorted from blood, obtained in a trial of the OX40 agonist ivuxolimab. Receptors originate from an adult with an advanced solid tumor such as melanoma, head and neck, liver or kidney cancer.

The genes are TRBV5-4 and TRBJ1-2, with a tentative D call TRBD1 (5 bases). Trimming shortened V by 4 bases and J by 2 bases, and 9 bases separated the two germline ends. This CDR3 comprises 13 residues. Germline V CDR1 and CDR2: SGHNT, YYREEE (reference sequence). CDR3 in DNA: TGTGCCAGCAGCCCTGGGGGGAACTATGGCTACACCTTC. Protein sequence: CASSPGGNYGYTF.

This rearrangement joins TRBV5-6 to TRBJ2-7; 9 bases map to TRBD2. Germline V gives CDR1 SGHDT, CDR2 YYEEEE. Trimming at V came to 1 base and at J to 5 bases, leaving 4 bases not matched to a gene. CDR3 length: 14 residues. The CDR3 DNA reads as TGTGCCAGCAGCTTGACTAGCGGGCCGGACGAGCAGTACTTC. This encodes CASSLTSGPDEQYF.

The CDR3 region is CASSLAGAGYEQYF. CDR3 sequence (DNA): TGTGCCAGCAGCTTAGCGGGAGCAGGCTACGAGCAGTACTTC. V is TRBV11-2 and J is TRBJ2-7, with D possibly matching TRBD2 (6 bases). Germline V lookup: CDR1 SGHAT, CDR2 FQNNGV. The V gene lost 1 base and the J gene lost 3 bases, with 10 bases spanning the gap. The CDR3 consists of 14 residues.

The chain is built from TRBV6-1 and TRBJ2-1; D perhaps matches TRBD2 (6 bases). This CDR3 region has 15 residues. CDR1 and CDR2 (germline): MNHNS, SASEGT. Trimming left V 4 bases short and J 5 bases short, with 15 bases between. Here the CDR3 DNA reads TGTGCCAGCAGTGCACTAGCCGAAACAAACAATGAGCAGTTCTTC. Translating gives CASSALAETNNEQFF.

This clone was detected once. The rearrangement joins TRBV7-3 to TRBJ2-3; D is unresolved. With 4 bases removed from V and 6 bases from J, the gap between germline ends came to 11 bases. Germline V CDR1 and CDR2: SGHTA, FQGTGA. The CDR3 is 13 amino acids. The CDR3 nucleotides read TGTGCCAGCAGCTCATTATTCAGCGATACGCAGTATTTT. Its protein product is CASSSLFSDTQYF.

The CDR3 sequence: CSATRDNQVYTF. The CDR3, as DNA: TGCAGCGCGACAAGGGACAACCAAGTCTACACCTTC. The J gene is TRBJ1-2, the V gene TRBV29-1, with a possible D match to TRBD1 (6 bases). The germline V gene encodes CDR1 SQVTM and CDR2 ANQGSEA. Trimming left V 7 bases short and J 10 bases short, with 19 bases between. CDR3 length equals 12 residues.

The J gene is TRBJ2-7, the V gene TRBV30; 7 nucleotides align to TRBD2. There are 13 residues in the CDR3. Germline loops: CDR1 GTSNPN, CDR2 SVGIG (reference sequence). V was clipped by 0 bases and J by 5 bases; unmatched bases: 4. The CDR3 reads CAWSVGGRHEQYF. The CDR3 DNA reads as TGTGCCTGGAGTGTCGGGGGGAGACACGAGCAGTACTTC.

V usage is TRBV30 and J usage is TRBJ2-5; D remains unclear. The CDR3 is 13 amino acids. V lost 2 bases and J 1 base, leaving 8 bases between the germline ends. In germline, CDR1 is GTSNPN, CDR2 SVGIG (reference sequence). In DNA, the CDR3 is TGTGCCTGGAGTAGAGCATTCCAAGAGACCCAGTACTTC. The encoded protein is CAWSRAFQETQYF.